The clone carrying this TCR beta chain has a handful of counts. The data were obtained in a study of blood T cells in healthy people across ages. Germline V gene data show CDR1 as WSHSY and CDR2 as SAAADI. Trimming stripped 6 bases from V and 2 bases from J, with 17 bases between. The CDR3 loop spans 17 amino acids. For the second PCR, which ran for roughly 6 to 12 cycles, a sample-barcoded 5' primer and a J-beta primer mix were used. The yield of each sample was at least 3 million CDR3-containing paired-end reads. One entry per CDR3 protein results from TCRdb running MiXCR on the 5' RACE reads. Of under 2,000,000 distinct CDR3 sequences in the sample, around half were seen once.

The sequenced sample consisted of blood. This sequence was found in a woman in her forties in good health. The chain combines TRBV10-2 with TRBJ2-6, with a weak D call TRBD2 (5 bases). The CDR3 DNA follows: TGCGCCAGCAGCCGGGGTCCATCCAGGCCTGGGGCCAACGTCCTGACTTTC. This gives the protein CASSRGPSRPGANVLTF.